What follows are 24 T cell receptor beta chains derived from one specimen sequenced in a study of metastatic and nonmetastatic thyroid tumors. TCRdb re-analyzed the PCR reads through MiXCR. The sample has roughly 40,000 clones, about 15% seen once. No treatment had been given to any patient before thyroid surgery. The sequencing sample was made of blood. Every receptor here comes from a male donor with papillary thyroid cancer or a benign thyroid nodule (not recorded which). Some clones in this sample may be carry-over from other donors' samples.

This clone was recorded at least ten times. Since a much larger clone is just one base distant, this may be a read error. The rearrangement uses TRBV27 and TRBJ2-7, with 10 bases matching TRBD1. Germline CDR1 MNHEY, CDR2 SMNVEV (reference sequence). This CDR3 is built from 13 residues. J lost 6 bases, V lost 4 bases, and 3 bases had no gene match. The CDR3 DNA is TGTGCCAGCAGTTGGGACAGGGGTAGCGAGCAGTACTTC. Translating it yields CASSWDRGSEQYF.

The table lists this clone with many counts. The V call is TRBV4-1, the J call TRBJ1-6; D unclear. The germline V gene encodes CDR1 MGHRA and CDR2 YSYEKL. This CDR3 contains 14 residues. Deletions cut 1 base from V and 8 bases from J, with 9 bases between. CDR3 coding DNA: TGCGCCAGCAGCCAAGGTCAGGAATATTCACCCCTCCACTTT. This translates into CASSQGQEYSPLHF.

This chain connects TRBV5-1 to TRBJ2-7; no clear D. CDR1 and CDR2 from the germline V gene are SGHRS and YFSETQ. The V end lost 0 bases, the J end lost 0 bases, and 13 bases lay between the germline ends. There are 16 residues in the CDR3. CDR3 coding DNA: TGCGCCAGCAGCTTGGATTGGGGATACCTCTCCTACGAGCAGTACTTC. This gives the protein CASSLDWGYLSYEQYF. The whole variable domain, filled in from reference TRBV5-1 and TRBJ2-7, reads KAGVTQTPRYLIKTRGQQVTLSCSPISGHRSVSWYQQTPGQGLQFLFEYFSETQRNKGNFPGRFSGRQFSNSRSEMNVSTLELGDSALYLCASSLDWGYLSYEQYFGPGTRLTVT.

This clone showed up many times. This chain links TRBV20-1 with TRBJ2-1; 7 nucleotides agree with TRBD2. The J segment lost 4 bases and the V segment lost 6 bases, leaving 15 bases of the junction unmatched. The CDR3 contains 16 residues. Germline V CDR1 and CDR2: DFQATT, SNEGSKA (reference sequence). DNA of the CDR3: TGCAGTGCGGAAGCGGGACCCGTGGGTGGTTACAATGAGCAGTTCTTC. This encodes CSAEAGPVGGYNEQFF.

In its sample, this clone was seen many times. The chain is built from TRBV27 and TRBJ1-2; D ambiguous. V was trimmed by 2 bases and J by 1 base, leaving 11 bases between them. CDR3 length equals 15 residues. Germline CDR1 reads MNHEY; CDR2 reads SMNVEV (reference sequence). The CDR3 region has the DNA TGTGCCAGCAGTTTACTTGCAGGCGGTAACTATGGCTACACCTTC. Its protein is CASSLLAGGNYGYTF.

This clone was recorded many times. The V gene is TRBV2, the J gene TRBJ2-3; 13 bases align to TRBD2. J gave up 0 bases and V 7 bases, and 7 bases lay outside the gene matches. In germline, CDR1 is SNHLY, CDR2 FYNNEI. This CDR3 spans 17 amino acids. CDR3 DNA: TGTGCCAGCAAAGGCGGGACTAGCGGGGTCAGCACAGATACGCAGTATTTT. It translates to CASKGGTSGVSTDTQYF.

Comment on this clone: A much larger clone differs from this one at a single base, so this may be a read error. The chain links TRBV15 to TRBJ1-5, with a tentative D call TRBD1 (6 bases). V was trimmed by 6 bases and J by 10 bases, leaving 16 bases between them. From germline, CDR1 is LNHNV and CDR2 YYDKDF (reference sequence). The length of the CDR3 is 13 residues. The CDR3 nucleotides read TGTGCCACCAGTAACACAGGGTTCGGTCCCCAGCATTTT. Protein: CATSNTGFGPQHF.

Only a few counts were recorded for this clone. This may arise from a read error, as a much more abundant clone is one base away. This chain connects TRBV6-4 to TRBJ2-2; D perhaps matches TRBD2 (5 bases). CDR3 length: 13 residues. The germline V gene encodes CDR1 MRHNA and CDR2 SNTAGT. The CDR3 loop reads CASSNRNTGELFF. CDR3 DNA sequence: TGTGCCAGCAGTAACCGGAACACCGGGGAGCTGTTTTTC.

This clone was detected a few times. The chain combines TRBV4-1 with TRBJ1-6, with D uncertain. V dropped 0 bases and J dropped 10 bases, with 7 bases sitting between them. The V gene's germline CDR1 is MGHRA and CDR2 YSYEKL. The CDR3 loop spans 13 amino acids. Written as DNA, the CDR3 is TGCGCCAGCAGCCAAGATCCGGTCTCACCCCTCCACTTT. This gives the protein CASSQDPVSPLHF.

This clone has ten or more counts. This may be a read error: a much more frequent sequence differs by one nucleotide. This chain connects TRBV2 to TRBJ1-1; weak D call: TRBD1 (5 bases). This CDR3 region has 14 residues. From germline, CDR1 is SNHLY and CDR2 FYNNEI. CDR3 loop: CAGSAFGANTEAFF. CDR3 sequence (DNA): TGTGCCGGCAGTGCTTTTGGGGCGAACACTGAAGCTTTCTTT. Based on the CDR3 plus reference TRBV2 and TRBJ1-1, the full variable domain is EPEVTQTPSHQVTQMGQEVILRCVPISNHLYFYWYRQILGQKVEFLVSFYNNEISEKSEIFDDQFSVERPDGSNFTLKIRSTKLEDSAMYFCAGSAFGANTEAFFGQGTRLTVV.

This clone has ten or more counts. The chain is built from TRBV7-8 and TRBJ2-5, with TRBD2 matching over 15 bases. The CDR3 covers 15 residues. With 3 bases clipped from V and 6 bases from J, the junction kept 2 bases outside the gene matches. CDR1 SGHVS and CDR2 FQNEAQ come from the germline V gene. The DNA for the CDR3 is TGTGCCAGCAGCTTCGGGACTAGCGGGGGGCAGACCCAGTACTTC. Protein: CASSFGTSGGQTQYF.

This clone was recorded many times. The chain is built from TRBV10-2 and TRBJ1-3, with D perhaps matching TRBD1 (5 bases). CDR1 and CDR2 from the germline V gene are WSHSY and SAAADI. Trimming stripped 7 bases from V and 3 bases from J, with 10 bases between. The CDR3 runs 13 residues. The CDR3 DNA is TGCGCCAGCACTGGGAGGGGTGGAAACACCATATATTTT. It is translated as CASTGRGGNTIYF.

This clone showed up many times. The chain carries TRBV5-5 and TRBJ2-1; 10 bases match TRBD1. CDR1 is SGHKS, CDR2 YYEKEE, per germline (reference sequence). V was pared by 7 bases and J by 5 bases, with 9 bases of the junction left unmatched. The CDR3 extends over 15 amino acids. CDR3 in amino acids: CASRIGTGAHNEQFF. CDR3 nucleotides: TGTGCCAGCCGAATAGGGACAGGGGCACACAATGAGCAGTTCTTC.

This clone rates as medium-sized (0.01 to 0.1%). V gene TRBV28 combines with J gene TRBJ2-2, with D possibly being TRBD1 or TRBD2 (5 bases each). The CDR3 has 18 residues. Germline values: CDR1 MDHEN, CDR2 SYDVKM. Between the trimmed V and J ends, which lost 3 bases and 3 bases, there was a span of 20 bases. The DNA for the CDR3 is TGTGCCAGCAGTTTGTATCAACGGGGACCGAATCACACCGGGGAGCTGTTTTTT. Its translation: CASSLYQRGPNHTGELFF.

Ten or more counts support this clone. V usage is TRBV6-6 and J usage is TRBJ2-1; no firm D call. With 1 base removed from V and 2 bases from J, the gap between germline ends came to 9 bases. The CDR3 is made up of 15 amino acids. Germline CDR1 and CDR2: MNHNY and SVGAGI (reference sequence). The CDR3 DNA sequence: TGTGCCAGCAGTTACTTGGCCCTCACCTACAATGAGCAGTTCTTC. Amino acids: CASSYLALTYNEQFF.

This chain links TRBV5-1 with TRBJ1-6; no firm D call. Germline CDR1 is SGHRS and CDR2 is YFSETQ. This CDR3 is 15 amino acids long. Trimming removed 0 bases at V and 9 bases at J, with 13 bases between. The CDR3: CASSLEARGGSPLHF. CDR3 DNA: TGCGCCAGCAGCTTGGAGGCTCGAGGCGGTTCACCCCTCCACTTT.

This clone was picked up many times. Within the sample, other DNA sequences also encode this same CDR3. The chain links TRBV25-1 to TRBJ2-3; 7 nucleotides match TRBD2. This CDR3 contains 14 residues. The germline gives CDR1 MGHDK, CDR2 SYGVNS. J was trimmed by 0 bases and V by 5 bases; bases with no gene match: 2. The CDR3 nucleotides read TGTGCCAGCAGTAAGCGGGGTAGCACAGATACGCAGTATTTT. Amino acid sequence: CASSKRGSTDTQYF.

Points on this clone: Other nucleotide sequences from this sample produce the same CDR3. The chain employs TRBV20-1 and TRBJ1-2; D remains unclear. Germline V gene data show CDR1 as DFQATT and CDR2 as SNEGSKA (reference sequence). V was cut by 5 bases and J by 7 bases, with 23 bases left in between. This CDR3 contains 15 residues. The CDR3 loop reads CSAPAGSVRSGGYTF. Here the CDR3 DNA reads TGCAGTGCTCCCGCAGGTTCTGTGAGAAGTGGTGGCTACACCTTC.

The V call is TRBV5-6, the J call TRBJ2-7; D remains ambiguous. Germline lookup yields CDR1 SGHDT and CDR2 YYEEEE. Deletions cut 0 bases from V and 4 bases from J, with 5 bases between. The CDR3 loop spans 12 amino acids. The CDR3 DNA sequence: TGTGCCAGCAGCTTGGTGGGGTACGAGCAGTACTTC. Translating it yields CASSLVGYEQYF.

This clone was found many times. V usage is TRBV12-3 or TRBV12-4 and J usage is TRBJ2-7, with 7 positions matching TRBD1. The CDR3 length is 16 residues. Trimming at V came to 0 bases and at J to 4 bases, leaving 9 bases not matched to a gene. In DNA, the CDR3 is TGTGCCAGCAGTTTAGCGCATACAGGGGAAGGGTACGAGCAGTACTTC. Its translation: CASSLAHTGEGYEQYF.

The chain uses TRBV11-1 and TRBJ2-1; the D gene is possibly TRBD1 (5 bases). Germline CDR1 and CDR2: SGHAT and FQDESV (reference sequence). The length of the CDR3 is 16 residues. V was clipped by 1 base and J by 7 bases, with 17 bases between them. The CDR3: CASSLVLGRVGNEQFF. The CDR3 DNA is TGTGCCAGCAGCTTAGTCTTGGGCAGGGTGGGTAATGAGCAGTTCTTC. Supplemented by reference TRBV11-1 and TRBJ2-1, the full variable domain reads EAEVAQSPRYKITEKSQAVAFWCDPISGHATLYWYRQILGQGPELLVQFQDESVVDDSQLPKDRFSAERLKGVDSTLKIQPAELGDSAMYLCASSLVLGRVGNEQFFGPGTRLTVL.

This clone was observed many times. In the same sample, other DNA sequences code for this CDR3. The V and J genes are TRBV4-1 and TRBJ1-5, with a tentative D call TRBD1 (5 bases). The CDR3 has 14 residues. Germline assignment: CDR1 MGHRA and CDR2 YSYEKL. V lost 5 bases and J lost 2, with 10 bases in between. The CDR3 spells CASSVGQGNQPQHF. The CDR3, as DNA: TGCGCCAGCAGCGTGGGGCAGGGCAATCAGCCCCAGCATTTT.

This clone was observed a single time. The chain carries TRBV5-4 and TRBJ2-1; the D gene is possibly TRBD2 (6 bases). V dropped 4 bases and J dropped 10 bases, with 15 bases sitting between them. CDR1 SGHNT and CDR2 YYREEE come from the germline V gene (reference sequence). The CDR3 runs to 13 residues. Here the CDR3 reads CASSQRREFEQFF. DNA for the CDR3: TGTGCCAGCAGCCAGCGGAGGGAGTTCGAGCAGTTCTTC. The full variable domain, with the rest looked up from reference TRBV5-4 and TRBJ2-1, is ETGVTQSPTHLIKTRGQQVTLRCSSQSGHNTVSWYQQALGQGPQFIFQYYREEENGRGNFPPRFSGLQFPNYSSELNVNALELDDSALYLCASSQRREFEQFFGPGTRLTVL.

This clone showed up many times. This chain connects TRBV14 to TRBJ1-2, with 7 nucleotides matching TRBD1. V lost 4 bases, J lost 1 base, and 6 bases stayed unmatched. Germline loops: CDR1 SGHDN, CDR2 FVKESK. The CDR3 runs 15 residues. The CDR3 nucleotides read TGTGCCAGCAGCCGCACAGGACAGGTTAACTATGGCTACACCTTC. Translating it yields CASSRTGQVNYGYTF.